This T cell receptor (beta chain) was profiled in a study of blood T cell repertoires in COVID-19. For the study at large: Sources were T cells, B-cell-depleted T cells, or PBMCs; the material itself was cDNA or gDNA.

V was pared by 2 bases and J by 7 bases, with 8 bases of the junction left unmatched. The CDR3 runs to 14 residues. Germline-derived CDR1 and CDR2 are SGHNT and YYREEE (reference sequence). Participants had their cohort set by participant-reported clinical history. Cohort 3 recovery required two negative PCRs, clearance, or symptom resolution. This table comes from immunoSEQ multiplex PCR, and its TCRdb copy is limited to in-frame clones, with some not included. The sample records fewer than 450,000 clones, 85% to 90% being singletons. Sequencing was carried out using PBMCs or T cells enriched from blood (not recorded which). The chain couples TRBV5-4 to TRBJ1-2, with 7 bases aligning to TRBD1. The receptor comes from a young woman who had recovered from COVID-19. The CDR3 nucleotides read TGTGCCAGCAGCTTCGAAGGGACAGTAGGTGGCTACACCTTC. This translates into CASSFEGTVGGYTF. Supplemented by reference TRBV5-4 and TRBJ1-2, the full variable domain reads ETGVTQSPTHLIKTRGQQVTLRCSSQSGHNTVSWYQQALGQGPQFIFQYYREEENGRGNFPPRFSGLQFPNYSSELNVNALELDDSALYLCASSFEGTVGGYTFGSGTRLTVV.